Below are 27 T cell receptor beta chains sequenced from a single sample in a study of cytomegalovirus exposure and HLA in healthy donors. The study ran its PCR with 60 Vbeta and 13 Jbeta primers. Here immunoSEQ multiplex PCR was the method, and the copy in TCRdb shows in-frame clones only, minus some. The sample shows 140,000 to 150,000 clones, around 80% of them seen only once. Sequences were obtained from PBMCs. The source is a female donor in good health and CMV-seronegative.

The chain employs TRBV9 and TRBJ2-5, with TRBD2 as a possible D gene (5 bases). The CDR3 loop spans 15 amino acids. Trimming shortened V by 7 bases and J by 3 bases, and 19 bases separated the two germline ends. From germline, CDR1 is SGDLS and CDR2 YYNGEE. CDR3 DNA: TGTGCCAGCGGCCCCCTGGCGGACTTTAAAGAGACCCAGTACTTC. Its translation: CASGPLADFKETQYF.

The V and J genes are TRBV7-9 and TRBJ2-3; possible D gene TRBD2, 6 bases. The CDR3 length is 15 residues. Germline CDR1 is SEHNR and CDR2 is FQNEAQ (reference sequence). V shed 5 bases and J shed 1 base, with 13 bases lying between them. DNA for the CDR3: TGTGCCAGCAGCGATCGGGGGAGCGGCACAGATACGCAGTATTTT. Protein: CASSDRGSGTDTQYF.

This clone was found once. Here the CDR3 DNA reads TGTGCCAGCAGCCGGCCCCCAGGGGCCACCCATAGCTCCTACAATGAGCAGTTCTTC. Protein product: CASSRPPGATHSSYNEQFF. This chain links TRBV7-2 with TRBJ2-1; possible D gene TRBD1, 6 bases. Germline-derived CDR1 and CDR2 are SGHTA and FQGNSA. Trimming removed 5 bases from V and 0 bases from J, with 23 bases in between. This CDR3 contains 19 residues.

The genes are TRBV9 and TRBJ2-6, with TRBD1 as a possible D gene (5 bases). In germline, CDR1 is SGDLS, CDR2 YYNGEE. V shed 4 bases and J shed 3 bases, with 32 bases lying between them. This CDR3 has 22 residues. Here the CDR3 reads CASSLRKRGNDRINLGANVLTF. DNA of the CDR3: TGTGCCAGCAGCCTCCGCAAAAGGGGCAACGATAGAATAAACCTTGGGGCCAACGTCCTGACTTTC. The entire variable domain, with the rest obtained from reference TRBV9 and TRBJ2-6, is as follows: DSGVTQTPKHLITATGQRVTLRCSPRSGDLSVYWYQQSLDQGLQFLIQYYNGEERAKGNILERFSAQQFPDLHSELNLSSLELGDSALYFCASSLRKRGNDRINLGANVLTFGAGSRLTVL.

V gene TRBV27 combines with J gene TRBJ1-5; D perhaps matches TRBD1 (5 bases). This CDR3 contains 16 residues. Deletions cut 9 bases from V and 2 bases from J, with 20 bases between. The germline gives CDR1 MNHEY, CDR2 SMNVEV (reference sequence). The CDR3 region is CASSRRGVDGNQPQHF. Written as DNA, the CDR3 is TGTGCCAGTAGTCGACGGGGGGTCGACGGCAATCAGCCCCAGCATTTT.

This chain links TRBV7-8 with TRBJ2-3; 7 bases are shared with TRBD2. Germline CDR1 and CDR2: SGHVS and FQNEAQ. V shed 1 base, J shed 1 base, and the junction held 5 bases outside the gene matches. The CDR3 has 16 residues. As DNA, the CDR3 is TGTGCCAGCAGCTTAGGGGTGGCGGGAGGCACAGATACGCAGTATTTT. This gives the protein CASSLGVAGGTDTQYF.

The chain couples TRBV15 to TRBJ2-1; possibly TRBD2 for D (6 bases). V shed 5 bases and J shed 4 bases, with 18 bases lying between them. CDR3 length: 16 amino acids. Germline-derived CDR1 and CDR2 are LNHNV and YYDKDF (reference sequence). CDR3 protein: CATSVSRDWRYNEQFF. CDR3 DNA: TGTGCCACCAGCGTTAGCCGGGACTGGAGATACAATGAGCAGTTCTTC.

The genes are TRBV7-9 and TRBJ2-7; weak D call: TRBD2 (6 bases). V shed 5 bases and J shed 7 bases, with 15 bases lying between them. Germline CDR1 SEHNR, CDR2 FQNEAQ (reference sequence). This CDR3 has 13 amino acids. The CDR3 bases are TGTGCCAGCAGCCCCCCGGAGGGCGGAGAGCAGTACTTC. Translation gives CASSPPEGGEQYF.

This clone has a handful of counts. The genes are TRBV4-2 and TRBJ2-6; 9 bases are a match to TRBD2. Germline V gene lookup returns CDR1 LGHNA and CDR2 YNFKEQ. The ends lost 0 bases at V and 0 bases at J; junction bases unmatched: 6. This CDR3 has 19 amino acids. CDR3: CASSQEEDSGSSGANVLTF. As DNA, the CDR3 is TGTGCCAGCAGCCAAGAAGAAGATAGCGGGAGCTCTGGGGCCAACGTCCTGACTTTC.

This clone was picked up a small number of times. The rearrangement uses TRBV4-1 and TRBJ1-4; a possible D gene is TRBD1 (6 bases). The CDR3 sequence is 14 residues long. The germline V gene has CDR1 MGHRA and CDR2 YSYEKL. V was shortened by 4 bases and J by 3 bases, with 9 bases between the two germline ends. The CDR3 loop reads CASSPRTANEKLFF. The CDR3 bases are TGCGCCAGCAGCCCGCGGACAGCTAATGAAAAACTGTTTTTT.

The chain has TRBV4-1 and TRBJ2-7; perhaps TRBD1 as D (5 bases). The CDR3 length is 15 residues. Trimming stripped 7 bases from V and 7 bases from J, with 23 bases between. Germline values: CDR1 MGHRA, CDR2 YSYEKL. Here the CDR3 DNA reads TGCGCCAGCACCCGTTCAATAGGGGCGGTGATGGAGCAGTACTTC. Protein product: CASTRSIGAVMEQYF.

This clone has more than one count but fewer than ten. The J gene is TRBJ1-5, the V gene TRBV9; D is undetermined. The ends were cut back, 3 bases at V and 4 bases at J, with 11 bases in the middle. CDR3 length: 14 amino acids. Germline values: CDR1 SGDLS, CDR2 YYNGEE. The CDR3 region has the DNA TGTGCCAGCAGCGCCGGCGGGAGGAATCAGCCCCAGCATTTT. It specifies CASSAGGRNQPQHF.

This clone was observed a handful of times. The genes are TRBV11-3 and TRBJ1-6; no clear D gene. CDR1 is SGHNT and CDR2 is YENEEA in the germline V gene. CDR3 length: 15 residues. The V and J ends lost 6 bases and 5 bases respectively, with 14 bases between them. The CDR3 region is CASRLTSEHNSPLHF. The DNA of the CDR3 is TGTGCCAGCAGGCTCACAAGTGAACATAATTCACCCCTCCACTTT.

This clone was detected a few times. V gene TRBV29-1 combines with J gene TRBJ1-4; 7 bases agree with TRBD1. V was pared by 6 bases and J by 3 bases, with 1 base of the junction left unmatched. Germline V lookup: CDR1 SQVTM, CDR2 ANQGSEA. CDR3 length equals 12 residues. CDR3 bases: TGCAGCGTCGGGACAGCTAATGAAAAACTGTTTTTT. Its translation is CSVGTANEKLFF.

The chain links TRBV2 to TRBJ2-1, with TRBD2 matching over 11 bases. CDR3 length: 14 residues. The V gene's germline CDR1 is SNHLY and CDR2 FYNNEI. V lost 10 bases, J lost 4 bases, and 6 bases stayed unmatched. CDR3 in amino acids: CAIGGLADYNEQFF. CDR3 in DNA: TGTGCCATCGGGGGACTAGCGGATTACAATGAGCAGTTCTTC.

The gene calls are TRBV7-8 and TRBJ1-5; D call uncertain. The CDR3 is made up of 15 amino acids. From germline, CDR1 is SGHVS and CDR2 FQNEAQ. V gave up 4 bases and J gave up 1 base, with 11 bases separating them. CDR3 bases: TGTGCCAGCAGCTCAGGTGGCAGGAGCAATCAGCCCCAGCATTTT. The encoded protein is CASSSGGRSNQPQHF.

The V and J genes are TRBV5-1 and TRBJ2-7; tentatively, D is TRBD2 (6 bases). This CDR3 is built from 15 residues. Trimming took 0 bases from V and 5 from J, leaving 15 bases between them. CDR1 SGHRS and CDR2 YFSETQ come from the germline V gene. The CDR3 reads CASSLGGGFGHEQYF. The DNA for the CDR3 is TGCGCCAGCAGCTTGGGAGGAGGGTTCGGCCACGAGCAGTACTTC.

The chain combines TRBV7-9 with TRBJ1-3, with TRBD1 matching over 7 bases. CDR3 size: 18 residues. With V trimmed by 4 bases and J by 4 bases, 16 bases remained unmatched. In germline, CDR1 is SEHNR, CDR2 FQNEAQ (reference sequence). In nucleotides, the CDR3 is TGTGCCAGCAGCTATTGGGGTCGAGGGGGCGCGTCCGGAAACACCATATATTTT. Its translation is CASSYWGRGGASGNTIYF.

The chain links TRBV25-1 to TRBJ1-2; 8 bases align to TRBD1. The CDR3 covers 14 residues. The J segment lost 11 bases and the V segment lost 4 bases, leaving 12 bases of the junction unmatched. In germline, CDR1 is MGHDK, CDR2 SYGVNS. Here the CDR3 reads CASSVGRGPDVYTF. The CDR3 DNA is TGTGCCAGCAGTGTTGGCAGGGGGCCCGACGTATACACCTTC.

This clone was observed once. V and J are TRBV18 and TRBJ2-5; D is possibly TRBD2 (5 bases). V dropped 0 bases and J dropped 4 bases, with 15 bases sitting between them. The CDR3 extends over 16 amino acids. Germline V gene lookup returns CDR1 KGHSH and CDR2 LQKENI. DNA for the CDR3: TGTGCCAGCTCACCACCTACCCCTCGGGCGGGAGAGACCCAGTACTTC. Translated, it gives CASSPPTPRAGETQYF.

The chain carries TRBV5-5 and TRBJ2-1; no definite D call. Trimming took 0 bases from V and 6 from J, leaving 10 bases between them. Germline CDR1 is SGHKS and CDR2 is YYEKEE (reference sequence). The CDR3 has 14 residues. CDR3 in amino acids: CASSLAQNRNEQFF. CDR3 in DNA: TGTGCCAGCAGCTTGGCCCAGAATCGCAATGAGCAGTTCTTC.

The V call is TRBV5-5, the J call TRBJ2-7, with 7 bases fitting TRBD2. The V and J ends lost 0 bases and 0 bases, in that order; junction bases with no gene match: 3. CDR3 size: 15 residues. CDR1 and CDR2 (germline): SGHKS, YYEKEE (reference sequence). The CDR3 DNA reads TGTGCCAGCAGCTTGGGCCCTAGCGGCTCCTACGAGCAGTACTTC. This encodes CASSLGPSGSYEQYF. The variable domain in full, with the rest retrieved from reference TRBV5-5 and TRBJ2-7, is DAGVTQSPTHLIKTRGQQVTLRCSPISGHKSVSWYQQVLGQGPQFIFQYYEKEERGRGNFPDRFSARQFPNYSSELNVNALLLGDSALYLCASSLGPSGSYEQYFGPGTRLTVT.

V and J are TRBV15 and TRBJ1-2, with D possibly being TRBD1 (5 bases). Deletions cut 1 base from V and 5 bases from J, with 14 bases between. The CDR3 has 15 residues. Germline values: CDR1 LNHNV, CDR2 YYDKDF (reference sequence). CDR3 sequence: CATSRVGGVTYGYTF. CDR3 DNA: TGTGCCACCAGCAGAGTGGGAGGGGTGACGTATGGCTACACCTTC.

The rearrangement uses TRBV4-1 and TRBJ1-3; D is unresolved. There are 15 residues in the CDR3. V was shortened by 1 base and J by 0 bases, with 7 bases between the two germline ends. Germline values: CDR1 MGHRA, CDR2 YSYEKL. CDR3 sequence (DNA): TGCGCCAGCAGCCAAGGATCCAGCTCTGGAAACACCATATATTTT. It is translated as CASSQGSSSGNTIYF.

The rearrangement links TRBV5-4 to TRBJ1-4; D uncertain. Germline CDR1 reads SGHNT; CDR2 reads YYREEE (reference sequence). This CDR3 is built from 14 residues. V was clipped by 4 bases and J by 10 bases, with 17 bases between them. Written as DNA, the CDR3 is TGTGCCAGCAGCCAGAGGGCCTTTAGCGGAAAACTGTTTTTT. Translating it yields CASSQRAFSGKLFF.

This clone has at least ten counts. This chain joins TRBV6-5 and TRBJ1-1; no definite D call. Trimming stripped 7 bases from V and 2 bases from J, with 11 bases between. From germline, CDR1 is MNHEY and CDR2 SVGAGI. This CDR3 contains 13 residues. CDR3 DNA sequence: TGTGCCAGCACACGCGGGATTAACACTGAAGCTTTCTTT. Encoded protein: CASTRGINTEAFF.

This rearrangement joins TRBV5-1 to TRBJ2-7; 7 bases map to TRBD2. Germline-derived CDR1 and CDR2 are SGHRS and YFSETQ. V gave up 5 bases and J gave up 2 bases; unmatched junction bases: 10. The CDR3 spans 15 residues. The CDR3 coding sequence is TGCGCCAGCAGGGCGGGACTATCGAAAACCTACGAGCAGTACTTC. Translated, it gives CASRAGLSKTYEQYF.